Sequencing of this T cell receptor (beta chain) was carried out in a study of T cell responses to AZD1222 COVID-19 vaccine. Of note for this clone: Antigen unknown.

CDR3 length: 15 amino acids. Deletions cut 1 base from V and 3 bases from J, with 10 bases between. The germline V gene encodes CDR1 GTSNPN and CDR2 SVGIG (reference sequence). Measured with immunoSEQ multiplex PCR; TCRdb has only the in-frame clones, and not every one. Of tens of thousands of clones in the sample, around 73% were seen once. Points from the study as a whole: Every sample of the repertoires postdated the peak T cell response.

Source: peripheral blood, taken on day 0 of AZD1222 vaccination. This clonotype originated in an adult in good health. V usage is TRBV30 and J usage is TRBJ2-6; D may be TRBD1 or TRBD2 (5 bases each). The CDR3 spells CAWSGGERGANVLTF. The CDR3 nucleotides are TGTGCCTGGAGTGGAGGGGAGCGTGGGGCCAACGTCCTGACTTTC.